The source of this TCR beta chain is a study of blood T cell repertoires in COVID-19. Study-level background: Sample material is recorded as cDNA or gDNA derived from T cells, B-cell-depleted T cells, or PBMCs.

The CDR3 sequence is 14 residues long. The V gene end was trimmed by 3 bases and the J gene end by 8 bases; junction bases not matched to a gene: 9. The germline V gene has CDR1 SGHRS and CDR2 YFSETQ. This clone was seen just once. During active infection, Seattle patients enrolled and were then monitored through disease. The table came from immunoSEQ multiplex PCR; TCRdb's copy has only in-frame clones and leaves some out. This sample has 150,000 to 200,000 clones, with around 84% found just once. The receptor was isolated from a woman aged 70 to 79 with COVID-19, enrolled during active disease. Material: peripheral blood. The rearrangement joins TRBV5-1 to TRBJ1-2; TRBD1 matches 8 bases. CDR3 nucleotide sequence: TGCGCCAGCAGCTCAGGGGGCGCGGATTCGGGCTACACCTTC. It codes for CASSSGGADSGYTF.